This T cell receptor (beta chain) was profiled in a study of blood T cell repertoires in COVID-19. Here immunoSEQ multiplex PCR was the method, and the copy in TCRdb shows in-frame clones only, minus some. This table has 400,000 to 500,000 clones, roughly 90% appearing once. CDR1 and CDR2 from the germline V gene are SGHNT and YYREEE (reference sequence). This CDR3 spans 16 amino acids. After removal of 4 bases from V and 5 bases from J, the junction contained 6 bases not matched to a gene. The age range of participants was about 18 to 89 years, with residence in about two dozen US areas. This clonotype was obtained from a woman aged 18 to 35 who had been exposed to COVID-19. The chain couples TRBV5-4 to TRBJ2-5; 15 bases agree with TRBD2. The sample consisted of PBMCs or T cells enriched from blood (not recorded which). In DNA, the CDR3 is TGTGCCAGCAGCCCCAAGGGACTAGCGGGAGGTGAGACCCAGTACTTC. Translating it yields CASSPKGLAGGETQYF.